The clone carrying this TCR beta chain has a count of ten or more. This sample is drawn from a study of blood T cells in healthy people across ages. Primers used in a second PCR of roughly 6 to 11 cycles were a sample-barcoded 5' primer and a J-beta primer mix. TCRdb itself ran the 5' RACE reads through MiXCR, one entry per CDR3 protein. The table shows around 790,000 distinct CDR3 sequences, with around two fifths occurring only once. CDR1 and CDR2 (germline): MNHEY, SVGEGT. The CDR3 sequence is 14 residues long. Trimming left V 6 bases short and J 0 bases short, with 10 bases between. The sample consisted of blood. This receptor was identified in a man aged 55-75 years in good health. This chain joins TRBV6-2 or TRBV6-3 and TRBJ2-3; unclear D gene. Written as DNA, the CDR3 is TGTGCCAGCAGAGGTTCCCCTAGCACAGATACGCAGTATTTT. Translating gives CASRGSPSTDTQYF.